This TCR beta chain was profiled in a study of shared clonotypes between healthy human individuals. Findings of the study overall: An anticipated effect of sequencing depth on clonotype sharing among donors was recognized. Clonotypes which were not shared had lower generation probabilities than clonotypes that all four donors shared.

As for this clone: No antigen is known for it.

Both subsets, CD45RA+ naive and CD45RA-negative memory, were split from the CD4+ cells. Assay: immunoSEQ multiplex PCR; the TCRdb copy retains only in-frame clones and omits some. The data hold around 1.4 million clones, with approximately 98.5% observed a single time. The germline gives CDR1 MNHEY, CDR2 SMNVEV (reference sequence). This CDR3 has 14 residues. Trimming cost V 3 bases and J 1 base, with 8 bases left between them. This TCR was sampled from a man aged 30 to 45 in good health. The chain links TRBV27 to TRBJ2-3; no firm D call. Sample: naive CD4+ T cells sorted from blood. Subset in this sample: CD45RA+ positively selected. The CDR3 loop reads CASSFRIRTDTQYF. In nucleotides, the CDR3 is TGTGCCAGCAGTTTTAGGATCCGCACAGATACGCAGTATTTT.